What follows are 30 T cell receptor beta chains derived from one specimen sequenced in a study of blood T cell repertoires in COVID-19. Profiling relied on immunoSEQ multiplex PCR, and the TCRdb table lists in-frame clones only, not all of them. The sample carries about 210,000 clones, roughly 83% recorded once. The specimen sequenced was PBMCs or T cells enriched from blood (not recorded which). These receptors were taken from a man aged 35 to 55 with acute COVID-19.

This rearrangement joins TRBV14 to TRBJ2-1; tentative D call: TRBD2 (6 bases). Trimming left V 7 bases short and J 5 bases short, with 18 bases between. The germline CDR1 and CDR2 sequences are SGHDN and FVKESK. CDR3 length: 15 residues. CDR3 sequence reads: CASTKGTLRNNEQFF. As DNA, the CDR3 is TGTGCCAGCACAAAAGGGACTCTTAGAAACAATGAGCAGTTCTTC.

The V gene is TRBV3-1 (or the pseudogene TRBV3-2), the J gene TRBJ1-1; no clear D. Germline V gene data show CDR1 as LGHDT and CDR2 as YNNKEL (reference sequence). V lost 4 bases and J 4 bases, leaving 10 bases between the germline ends. There are 13 residues in the CDR3. DNA for the CDR3: TGTGCCAGCAGCCTAGAGAGTCGCACTGAAGCTTTCTTT. This codes for CASSLESRTEAFF.

This chain connects TRBV18 to TRBJ1-6; 8 bases fit TRBD1. CDR3 length: 16 amino acids. V was pared by 3 bases and J by 7 bases, with 8 bases of the junction left unmatched. Germline V CDR1 and CDR2: KGHSH, LQKENI. CDR3 bases: TGTGCCAGCTCACCGCTTGGACAGGGAGACAATTCACCCCTCCACTTT. Translating gives CASSPLGQGDNSPLHF.

Here the CDR3 reads CASSLGQGPVVGYGYTF. Written as DNA, the CDR3 is TGTGCCAGCTCACTGGGGCAGGGTCCGGTGGTTGGCTATGGCTACACCTTC. V usage is TRBV18 and J usage is TRBJ1-2, with TRBD1 as a possible D gene (5 bases). The germline V gene has CDR1 KGHSH and CDR2 LQKENI. V lost 4 bases and J lost 4, with 22 bases in between. This CDR3 has 17 amino acids.

The rearrangement links TRBV18 to TRBJ2-3; 7 bases fit TRBD1. Unmatched junction bases numbered 16, after V lost 4 bases and J lost 3 bases. Germline-derived CDR1 and CDR2 are KGHSH and LQKENI. The CDR3 is made up of 18 amino acids. This CDR3 reads CASSLLRMRGQGTDTQYF. Written as DNA, the CDR3 is TGTGCCAGCTCACTCCTCCGGATGAGGGGGCAAGGGACAGATACGCAGTATTTT.

This clone was seen once. The chain couples TRBV10-1 to TRBJ2-1; 10 bases match TRBD2. The CDR3 has 16 amino acids. The ends lost 4 bases at V and 6 bases at J; junction bases unmatched: 9. Germline V lookup: CDR1 WNHNN, CDR2 SYGVQD (reference sequence). As DNA, the CDR3 is TGCGCCAGCAGTGGGGACATAGCGGGAGGCCCCAATGAGCAGTTCTTC. Protein: CASSGDIAGGPNEQFF.

The chain couples TRBV18 to TRBJ1-4; perhaps TRBD1 as D (6 bases). The CDR3 spans 14 residues. V lost 6 bases to trimming and J lost 4 bases, with 12 bases between them. Germline CDR1 is KGHSH and CDR2 is LQKENI. Written as DNA, the CDR3 is TGTGCCAGCTCGCCGACAGGCGGTAATGAAAAACTGTTTTTT. Its translation: CASSPTGGNEKLFF.

The V call is TRBV5-1, the J call TRBJ2-2; 9 bases fit TRBD1. After removal of 3 bases from V and 3 bases from J, the junction contained 6 bases not matched to a gene. The CDR3 is 16 amino acids. From germline, CDR1 is SGHRS and CDR2 YFSETQ. Here the CDR3 reads CASSSTGTGYTGELFF. CDR3 coding DNA: TGCGCCAGCAGCTCGACCGGGACAGGGTACACCGGGGAGCTGTTTTTT.

CDR3 in DNA: TGTGCCAGTAGTCTAATAGCGGGAGTAGGTCACAATGAGCAGTTCTTC. As protein: CASSLIAGVGHNEQFF. This chain joins TRBV19 and TRBJ2-1; 9 bases are a match to TRBD2. Germline V CDR1 and CDR2: LNHDA, SQIVND (reference sequence). This CDR3 is built from 16 residues. V dropped 5 bases and J dropped 5; count of bases not matched to a gene: 10. Full variable domain (rest looked up from reference TRBV19 and TRBJ2-1): DGGITQSPKYLFRKEGQNVTLSCEQNLNHDAMYWYRQDPGQGLRLIYYSQIVNDFQKGDIAEGYSVSREKKESFPLTVTSAQKNPTAFYLCASSLIAGVGHNEQFFGPGTRLTVL.

The chain links TRBV18 to TRBJ1-3; a possible D gene is TRBD1 (5 bases). This CDR3 is 15 amino acids long. Germline CDR1 is KGHSH and CDR2 is LQKENI. V lost 3 bases, J lost 0 bases, and 9 bases lay in between. CDR3 DNA: TGTGCCAGCTCACCCGACAGCCTCTCTGGAAACACCATATATTTT. It translates to CASSPDSLSGNTIYF. Combining the CDR3 with reference TRBV18 and TRBJ1-3 gives the whole variable domain NAGVMQNPRHLVRRRGQEARLRCSPMKGHSHVYWYRQLPEEGLKFMVYLQKENIIDESGMPKERFSAEFPKEGPSILRIQQVVRGDSAAYFCASSPDSLSGNTIYFGEGSWLTVV.

The chain joins TRBV7-9 to TRBJ2-7, with 10 bases matching TRBD1. CDR3 length equals 14 residues. From germline, CDR1 is SEHNR and CDR2 FQNEAQ (reference sequence). The V segment lost 4 bases and the J segment 5 bases; nucleotides outside the gene matches: 5. For the CDR3, the DNA is TGTGCCAGCAGCTCGCGACAGGGGGCCAACGAGCAGTACTTC. Its protein product is CASSSRQGANEQYF.

The gene calls are TRBV6-5 and TRBJ2-3; 13 bases match TRBD2. V lost 1 base, J lost 5 bases, and 3 bases stayed unmatched. CDR1 is MNHEY and CDR2 is SVGAGI in the germline V gene. The CDR3 totals 16 residues. CDR3 loop: CASSYWTSGRLDTQYF. Written as DNA, the CDR3 is TGTGCCAGCAGTTACTGGACTAGCGGGAGACTAGATACGCAGTATTTT.

The chain has TRBV3-1 (or the pseudogene TRBV3-2) and TRBJ1-1; unclear D gene. This CDR3 spans 13 amino acids. The V end lost 3 bases, the J end lost 4 bases, and 9 bases lay between the germline ends. Germline V gene sequence: CDR1 LGHDT, CDR2 YNNKEL (reference sequence). CDR3 coding DNA: TGTGCCAGCAGCCAGGGAGGCATCACTGAAGCTTTCTTT. Protein: CASSQGGITEAFF.

The V and J genes are TRBV5-4 and TRBJ2-2; 11 bases match TRBD2. The CDR3 runs to 18 residues. CDR1 and CDR2 (germline): SGHNT, YYREEE (reference sequence). V dropped 5 bases and J dropped 4; count of bases not matched to a gene: 13. The CDR3: CASSSRAGLAVITGELFF. DNA of the CDR3: TGTGCCAGCAGTTCGCGGGCGGGACTAGCGGTAATCACCGGGGAGCTGTTTTTT.

V gene TRBV24-1 combines with J gene TRBJ1-5; D call uncertain. The V gene's germline CDR1 is KGHDR and CDR2 SFDVKD. Trimming pared 5 bases from V and 3 bases from J, leaving 10 bases between. CDR3 length: 14 residues. The CDR3 region is CATSGVSFNQPQHF. CDR3 nucleotides: TGTGCCACCAGTGGAGTTAGCTTCAATCAGCCCCAGCATTTT.

This clone was found a few times. The gene calls are TRBV4-1 and TRBJ1-4; D not certain. Trimming took off 3 bases at V and 0 bases at J, with 8 bases between the two ends. Per germline, CDR1 MGHRA and CDR2 YSYEKL. The CDR3 sequence is 15 residues long. In DNA, the CDR3 is TGCGCCAGCAGCCACAACAGTGCAACTAATGAAAAACTGTTTTTT. Amino acids: CASSHNSATNEKLFF.

The V and J genes are TRBV30 and TRBJ1-3; no firm D call. Germline V gene lookup returns CDR1 GTSNPN and CDR2 SVGIG (reference sequence). CDR3 size: 14 residues. V was shortened by 0 bases and J by 1 base, with 7 bases between the two germline ends. The CDR3 coding sequence is TGTGCCTGGAGTGTAACAGTGTCTGGAAACACCATATATTTT. Protein: CAWSVTVSGNTIYF.

The chain recombines TRBV10-1 with TRBJ2-1; perhaps TRBD1 as D (7 bases). The germline gives CDR1 WNHNN, CDR2 SYGVQD (reference sequence). The CDR3 contains 18 residues. V lost 0 bases and J 5 bases, leaving 20 bases between the germline ends. CDR3 sequence: CASSESKGAVAGNNEQFF. CDR3 bases: TGCGCCAGCAGTGAGTCGAAGGGGGCAGTTGCGGGGAACAATGAGCAGTTCTTC.

Worth noting for this clone: The sample carries other DNA sequences with the same CDR3. The chain joins TRBV7-3 to TRBJ2-2; D possibly corresponds to TRBD1 (5 bases). Germline V gene sequence: CDR1 SGHTA, CDR2 FQGTGA. There are 14 residues in the CDR3. Trimming shortened V by 3 bases and J by 1 base, and 6 bases separated the two germline ends. This CDR3 is CASSFGQNTGELFF. The CDR3 nucleotides are TGTGCCAGCAGCTTCGGACAGAACACCGGGGAGCTGTTTTTT.

The chain uses TRBV5-8 and TRBJ2-1; 11 bases are shared with TRBD2. With 4 bases clipped from V and 0 bases from J, the junction kept 6 bases outside the gene matches. The CDR3 sequence is 17 residues long. Germline V lookup: CDR1 SGHTS, CDR2 YDEGEE. The CDR3 protein is CASSQGTSGSSYNEQFF. Written as DNA, the CDR3 is TGTGCCAGCAGCCAGGGCACTAGCGGGAGCTCCTACAATGAGCAGTTCTTC.

V and J are TRBV19 and TRBJ2-7; D perhaps matches TRBD1 (6 bases). Germline CDR1 LNHDA, CDR2 SQIVND (reference sequence). The CDR3 totals 15 residues. Trimming stripped 6 bases from V and 4 bases from J, with 19 bases between. The CDR3 nucleotides read TGTGCCAGTAGCTCTACCCCGGACAGAAGTTACGAGCAGTACTTC. Its translation: CASSSTPDRSYEQYF.

The chain is built from TRBV27 and TRBJ2-1; TRBD1 matches at 7 bases. Germline values: CDR1 MNHEY, CDR2 SMNVEV (reference sequence). The CDR3 is 16 residues long. With V trimmed by 3 bases and J by 5 bases, 10 bases remained unmatched. The CDR3 DNA is TGTGCCAGCAGTTTGGGTCCTGGAGACAGGGACAATGAGCAGTTCTTC. Its protein is CASSLGPGDRDNEQFF.

The CDR3 DNA is TGTGCCAGCAGTTTAGCTGCAAGGGGGCGCAGGAGTGAAGCTTTCTTT. This encodes CASSLAARGRRSEAFF. V usage is TRBV28 and J usage is TRBJ1-1; 7 bases map to TRBD1. V lost 2 bases to trimming and J lost 7 bases; unmatched junction nucleotides: 13. There are 16 residues in the CDR3. Germline-derived CDR1 and CDR2 are MDHEN and SYDVKM.

The chain combines TRBV10-1 with TRBJ2-1; 7 bases are shared with TRBD2. Germline trimming cut 0 bases from V and 8 bases from J; bases unmatched to any gene: 7. This CDR3 is 15 amino acids long. Germline assignment: CDR1 WNHNN and CDR2 SYGVQD (reference sequence). For the CDR3, the DNA is TGCGCCAGCAGTGAGTCGGGCGGGAGAGGGGATGAGCAGTTCTTC. Translating it yields CASSESGGRGDEQFF.

The chain is built from TRBV9 and TRBJ2-7, with 9 positions matching TRBD1. The CDR3 is 16 residues long. The V and J ends lost 3 bases and 1 base, in that order; junction bases with no gene match: 8. Per germline, CDR1 SGDLS and CDR2 YYNGEE. CDR3: CASSAGGQGFSYEQYF. Here the CDR3 DNA reads TGTGCCAGCAGCGCGGGGGGACAGGGATTTTCCTACGAGCAGTACTTC.

The rearrangement joins TRBV5-4 to TRBJ2-2, with TRBD2 identical over 14 bases. V lost 1 base to trimming and J lost 5 bases; unmatched junction nucleotides: 4. The CDR3 is 17 amino acids. Germline CDR1 and CDR2: SGHNT and YYREEE (reference sequence). CDR3 DNA: TGTGCCAGCAGCTTGTCGGGACTAGCGGGAGTAACCGGGGAGCTGTTTTTT. Protein: CASSLSGLAGVTGELFF.

This chain joins TRBV4-1 and TRBJ1-4; no firm D call. Trimming took off 0 bases at V and 8 bases at J, with 13 bases between the two ends. Germline V CDR1 and CDR2: MGHRA, YSYEKL. The CDR3 extends over 15 amino acids. The CDR3 protein is CASSQDRRVQEKLFF. The CDR3 nucleotides are TGCGCCAGCAGCCAAGATAGGAGGGTTCAGGAAAAACTGTTTTTT.

The rearrangement joins TRBV19 to TRBJ2-3; D is perhaps TRBD2 (6 bases). CDR3 size: 13 residues. The germline gives CDR1 LNHDA, CDR2 SQIVND (reference sequence). V lost 4 bases and J lost 5, with 10 bases in between. The CDR3 here is CASSTFGGDTQYF. As DNA, the CDR3 is TGTGCCAGTAGTACGTTCGGGGGAGATACGCAGTATTTT.

The chain recombines TRBV13 with TRBJ1-1, with D maybe TRBD1 (5 bases). The germline V gene encodes CDR1 PRHDT and CDR2 FYEKMQ (reference sequence). Trimming left V 5 bases short and J 0 bases short, with 10 bases between. This CDR3 contains 14 residues. The CDR3 sequence is CASSGAALNTEAFF. The CDR3 nucleotides read TGTGCCAGCAGCGGGGCGGCGCTGAACACTGAAGCTTTCTTT.

The V gene is TRBV5-5, the J gene TRBJ1-1; TRBD1 matches at 7 bases. CDR3 length equals 16 residues. J lost 1 base, V lost 2 bases, and 8 bases had no gene match. Germline CDR1 reads SGHKS; CDR2 reads YYEKEE (reference sequence). The DNA of the CDR3 is TGTGCCAGCAGCTTCCAGGGGGGAAGGGGGAACACTGAAGCTTTCTTT. Its protein is CASSFQGGRGNTEAFF.